Shown below are 23 T cell receptor beta chains from a single sample sequenced in a study of PD-1 blockade in classical Hodgkin lymphoma. TCRdb's copy holds only in-frame clones and misses some; the assay was immunoSEQ multiplex PCR. In the table there are tens of thousands of clones, approximately 73% of which are singletons. There was relapse after autologous stem cell transplantation in every patient, and there was variation in brentuximab vedotin exposure. The specimen comprised peripheral blood mononuclear cells (PBMCs), sampled at baseline. These receptors were obtained from a human donor with classical Hodgkin lymphoma.

The rearrangement joins TRBV30 to TRBJ2-1; D not certain. Per the germline V gene, CDR1 is GTSNPN and CDR2 is SVGIG (reference sequence). Between the trimmed V and J ends, which lost 2 bases and 0 bases, there was a span of 8 bases. This CDR3 has 14 amino acids. The CDR3 here is CAWSSASSYNEQFF. The CDR3 region has the DNA TGTGCCTGGAGTTCGGCAAGCTCCTACAATGAGCAGTTCTTC.

In this sample, this clone turned up once. The chain carries TRBV6-5 and TRBJ2-7; 7 bases are a match to TRBD2. The CDR3 loop spans 14 amino acids. The junction had 6 bases not matched to a gene; V was cut back by 5 bases and J by 2 bases. Germline V CDR1 and CDR2: MNHEY, SVGAGI. The CDR3 spells CASSRDYSPYEQYF. The CDR3 DNA reads as TGTGCCAGCAGTCGGGACTACAGCCCCTACGAGCAGTACTTC.

V usage is TRBV27 and J usage is TRBJ1-1; TRBD1 aligns across 8 bases. J was trimmed by 5 bases and V by 5 bases; bases with no gene match: 10. Germline V gives CDR1 MNHEY, CDR2 SMNVEV (reference sequence). There are 15 residues in the CDR3. Here the CDR3 reads CASSPIQGVGTEAFF. The DNA of the CDR3 is TGTGCCAGCAGTCCAATACAGGGGGTAGGAACTGAAGCTTTCTTT.

The CDR3 spells CASSPSEGWGNTGELFF. The CDR3 DNA reads as TGTGCCAGCAGCCCGAGTGAAGGATGGGGGAACACCGGGGAGCTGTTTTTT. This rearrangement joins TRBV7-9 to TRBJ2-2; no reliable D call. The germline V gene has CDR1 SEHNR and CDR2 FQNEAQ (reference sequence). Deletions cut 5 bases from V and 1 base from J, with 17 bases between. The CDR3 extends over 17 amino acids.

This sequence joins TRBV28 and TRBJ1-2; possible D gene TRBD1, 6 bases. Germline CDR1 is MDHEN and CDR2 is SYDVKM. Trimming pared 1 base from V and 5 bases from J, leaving 14 bases between. This CDR3 is 15 amino acids long. The CDR3 region has the DNA TGTGCCAGCAGTTTATACCCAGGGGACATTTATGGCTACACCTTC. Translation: CASSLYPGDIYGYTF.

This clone showed up just a few times. The chain joins TRBV2 to TRBJ2-2; TRBD2 might be the D (5 bases). The CDR3 sequence is 14 residues long. Deletions cut 5 bases from V and 0 bases from J, with 7 bases between. Germline values: CDR1 SNHLY, CDR2 FYNNEI. This chain's CDR3 is CASSNGANTGELFF. In DNA, the CDR3 is TGTGCCAGCAGTAACGGGGCGAACACCGGGGAGCTGTTTTTT.

The V gene is TRBV5-5, the J gene TRBJ1-1; no definite D call. The CDR3 sequence is 14 residues long. V gave up 3 bases and J gave up 1 base, with 10 bases separating them. Germline CDR1 SGHKS, CDR2 YYEKEE (reference sequence). CDR3 sequence (DNA): TGTGCCAGCAGCTCCCACCTCACGAACACTGAAGCTTTCTTT. Its protein product is CASSSHLTNTEAFF.

J is TRBJ1-1 and V is TRBV5-1, with 9 bases matching TRBD1. Germline CDR1 SGHRS, CDR2 YFSETQ. The V gene end was trimmed by 7 bases and the J gene end by 5 bases; junction bases not matched to a gene: 12. The CDR3 contains 15 residues. CDR3 sequence (DNA): TGCGCCAGCGGCGGAGATGGGACAGGGTCGACTGAAGCTTTCTTT. Residues: CASGGDGTGSTEAFF.

The J gene is TRBJ1-4, the V gene TRBV29-1; D remains ambiguous. Germline CDR1 is SQVTM and CDR2 is ANQGSEA. The V end was cut by 4 bases, the J end by 0 bases, with 6 bases between. The CDR3 length is 13 residues. As DNA, the CDR3 is TGCAGCGTTGTGAGGTCAACTAATGAAAAACTGTTTTTT. Protein sequence: CSVVRSTNEKLFF.

This clone was seen repeatedly, ten times or more. CDR3 in DNA: TGTGCCAGCAGTTTAGGATCCGGGGTCGGGGAGCTGTTTTTT. As protein: CASSLGSGVGELFF. The chain couples TRBV27 to TRBJ2-2; D is perhaps TRBD2 (5 bases). The CDR3 spans 14 residues. Trimming pared 2 bases from V and 7 bases from J, leaving 11 bases between. Germline CDR1 reads MNHEY; CDR2 reads SMNVEV (reference sequence).

This clone was counted between two and nine times. This specimen includes other DNA sequences encoding the same CDR3. V gene TRBV18 combines with J gene TRBJ2-2; TRBD1 matches 10 bases. CDR3 length: 14 residues. Germline loops: CDR1 KGHSH, CDR2 LQKENI. V shed 3 bases and J 6 bases; nucleotides not matched to a gene: 1. Written as DNA, the CDR3 is TGTGCCAGCTCACCTGGACAGGGGGCCGGGGAGCTGTTTTTT. It yields the protein CASSPGQGAGELFF. The variable domain in full, completed from reference TRBV18 and TRBJ2-2, reads NAGVMQNPRHLVRRRGQEARLRCSPMKGHSHVYWYRQLPEEGLKFMVYLQKENIIDESGMPKERFSAEFPKEGPSILRIQQVVRGDSAAYFCASSPGQGAGELFFGEGSRLTVL.

V is TRBV2 and J is TRBJ1-2; D is unresolved. V lost 3 bases and J 8 bases, leaving 7 bases between the germline ends. Germline V gene lookup returns CDR1 SNHLY and CDR2 FYNNEI. This CDR3 contains 11 residues. The CDR3 region is CASSDIHGYTF. As DNA, the CDR3 is TGTGCCAGCAGTGATATCCACGGCTACACCTTC.

The chain employs TRBV5-5 and TRBJ1-2, with D possibly TRBD1 on 6 matching bases. This CDR3 has 15 residues. V shed 0 bases and J shed 4 bases, with 13 bases lying between them. Germline V CDR1 and CDR2: SGHKS, YYEKEE (reference sequence). The CDR3 DNA follows: TGTGCCAGCAGCTTGGGTCAGGGGTGGGGCTATGGCTACACCTTC. This codes for CASSLGQGWGYGYTF.

This clone occurred a few times. The chain uses TRBV4-2 and TRBJ2-1, with TRBD2 matching 11 bases. This CDR3 spans 16 amino acids. The germline V gene has CDR1 LGHNA and CDR2 YNFKEQ. V trimming: 0 bases; J trimming: 6 bases; junction bases outside the gene matches: 4. CDR3 bases: TGTGCCAGCAGCCAAGATCTAACTAGCGGGAGCAATGAGCAGTTCTTC. Encoded protein: CASSQDLTSGSNEQFF.

This clone was seen more than once but under ten times. The rearrangement joins TRBV28 to TRBJ1-1; possibly TRBD1 for D (5 bases). V lost 1 base, J lost 5 bases, and 14 bases lay in between. CDR3 length: 15 residues. CDR1 is MDHEN, CDR2 SYDVKM, per germline. The CDR3 DNA reads as TGTGCCAGCAGTTTATACCCCGGGGCTTCAACTGAAGCTTTCTTT. It is translated as CASSLYPGASTEAFF.

V usage is TRBV5-1 and J usage is TRBJ2-1, with unresolved D. Trimming removed 6 bases at V and 5 bases at J, with 18 bases between. The CDR3 extends over 15 amino acids. In germline, CDR1 is SGHRS, CDR2 YFSETQ. In DNA form, the CDR3 reads TGCGCCAGCACCGCCGGATCGGGTCGGAACAATGAGCAGTTCTTC. This encodes CASTAGSGRNNEQFF.

The chain uses TRBV7-3 and TRBJ1-1, with TRBD1 as a possible D gene (6 bases). CDR3 length: 13 residues. CDR1 is SGHTA, CDR2 FQGTGA, per germline. Deletions cut 1 base from V and 3 bases from J, with 6 bases between. CDR3 in DNA: TGTGCCAGCAGCTTAAAGGGGGACACTGAAGCTTTCTTT. Its translation: CASSLKGDTEAFF.

The chain combines TRBV28 with TRBJ2-5, with 7 bases matching TRBD1. Near its end, the DNA agrees better with TRBJ2-7, so the J call may be wrong. CDR1 and CDR2 (germline): MDHEN, SYDVKM. The CDR3 loop spans 13 amino acids. CDR3 loop: CASSLRQGYEQYF. CDR3 DNA: TGTGCCAGCAGTCTCCGACAGGGCTACGAGCAGTACTTC.

The chain links TRBV9 to TRBJ2-1, with TRBD1 matching 7 bases. The CDR3 totals 15 residues. After removal of 0 bases from V and 5 bases from J, the junction contained 5 bases not matched to a gene. In germline, CDR1 is SGDLS, CDR2 YYNGEE. The CDR3: CASSVDRGYHNEQFF. CDR3 coding DNA: TGTGCCAGCAGCGTAGACAGGGGCTACCACAATGAGCAGTTCTTC.

The rearrangement uses TRBV12-5 and TRBJ2-7; 9 positions agree with TRBD2. Germline CDR1 and CDR2: LGHNT and FRNRAP. With 6 bases clipped from V and 1 base from J, the junction kept 4 bases outside the gene matches. CDR3 length: 14 residues. DNA of the CDR3: TGTGCTAGTGGCCGACTAGCGGAGTCCTACGAGCAGTACTTC. Translated: CASGRLAESYEQYF.

The chain is built from TRBV9 and TRBJ2-7, with TRBD1 as a possible D gene (5 bases). The J call may be in error: the DNA end matches TRBJ2-5 better. The CDR3 totals 13 residues. CDR1 and CDR2 (germline): SGDLS, YYNGEE. The CDR3, as DNA: TGTGCCAGCAGCGTAGCCCAGGGCGAGACCCAGTACTTC. Translated, it gives CASSVAQGETQYF.

Turning to this clone: An end of the junction differs from the germline gene, which may be a read error. This sequence joins TRBV9 and TRBJ1-2, with a weak D call TRBD1 (5 bases). The CDR3 runs 15 residues. Germline CDR1 and CDR2: SGDLS and YYNGEE. CDR3 sequence reads: CASSVGAGTGYGYTF. The CDR3 region has the DNA TGTGCCAGCAGCGTAGGCGCTGGAACAGGCTATGGATACACCTTC.

This chain uses TRBV10-1 with TRBJ1-1; 7 bases are a match to TRBD1. V shed 6 bases and J 0 bases; nucleotides not matched to a gene: 7. The CDR3 length is 15 residues. The germline CDR1 and CDR2 sequences are WNHNN and SYGVQD (reference sequence). The CDR3 bases are TGCGCCAGCAGCCCGGGACAGCCGATGAACACTGAAGCTTTCTTT. Translating gives CASSPGQPMNTEAFF.